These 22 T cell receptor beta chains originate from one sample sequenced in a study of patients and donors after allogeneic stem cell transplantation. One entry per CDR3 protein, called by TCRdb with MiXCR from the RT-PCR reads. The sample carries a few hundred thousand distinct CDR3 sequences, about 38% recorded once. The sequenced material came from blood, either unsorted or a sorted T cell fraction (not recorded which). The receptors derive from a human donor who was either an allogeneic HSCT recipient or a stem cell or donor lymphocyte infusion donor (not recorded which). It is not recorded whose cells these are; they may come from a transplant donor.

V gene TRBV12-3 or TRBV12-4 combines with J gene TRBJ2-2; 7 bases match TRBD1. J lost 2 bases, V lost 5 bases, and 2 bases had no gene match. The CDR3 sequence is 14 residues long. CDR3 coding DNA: TGTGCCAGCAGTAGGGACAGCAACACCGGGGAGCTGTTTTTT. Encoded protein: CASSRDSNTGELFF.

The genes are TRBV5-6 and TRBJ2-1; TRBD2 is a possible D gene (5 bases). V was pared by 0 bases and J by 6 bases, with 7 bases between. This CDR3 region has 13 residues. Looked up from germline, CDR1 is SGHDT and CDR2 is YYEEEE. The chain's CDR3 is CASSLGEINEQFF. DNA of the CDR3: TGTGCCAGCAGCTTGGGGGAGATCAATGAGCAGTTCTTC.

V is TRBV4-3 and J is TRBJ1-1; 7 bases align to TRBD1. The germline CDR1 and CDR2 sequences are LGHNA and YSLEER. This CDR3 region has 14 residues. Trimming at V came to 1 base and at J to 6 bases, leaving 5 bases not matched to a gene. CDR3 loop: CASSQVQGQAEAFF. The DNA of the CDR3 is TGCGCCAGCAGCCAAGTACAGGGGCAGGCTGAAGCTTTCTTT.

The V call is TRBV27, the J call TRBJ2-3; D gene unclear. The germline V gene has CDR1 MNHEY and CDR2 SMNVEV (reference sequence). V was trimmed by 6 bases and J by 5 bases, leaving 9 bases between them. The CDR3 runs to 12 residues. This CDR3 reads CASRRNLDTQYF. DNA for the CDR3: TGTGCCAGCAGGAGAAATTTAGATACGCAGTATTTT.

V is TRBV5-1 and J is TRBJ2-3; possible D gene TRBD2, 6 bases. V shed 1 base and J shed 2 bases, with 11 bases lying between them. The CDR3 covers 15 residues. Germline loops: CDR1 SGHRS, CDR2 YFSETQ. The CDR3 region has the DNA TGCGCCAGCAGCTTGTTGCGGGGATACACAGATACGCAGTATTTT. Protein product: CASSLLRGYTDTQYF. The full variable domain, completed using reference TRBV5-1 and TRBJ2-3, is KAGVTQTPRYLIKTRGQQVTLSCSPISGHRSVSWYQQTPGQGLQFLFEYFSETQRNKGNFPGRFSGRQFSNSRSEMNVSTLELGDSALYLCASSLLRGYTDTQYFGPGTRLTVL.

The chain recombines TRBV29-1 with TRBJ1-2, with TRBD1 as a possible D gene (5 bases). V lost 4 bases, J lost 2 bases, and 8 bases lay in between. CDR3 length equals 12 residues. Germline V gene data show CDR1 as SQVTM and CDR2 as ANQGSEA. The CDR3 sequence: CSVGRQNYGYTF. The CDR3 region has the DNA TGCAGCGTTGGGAGACAGAACTATGGCTACACCTTC.

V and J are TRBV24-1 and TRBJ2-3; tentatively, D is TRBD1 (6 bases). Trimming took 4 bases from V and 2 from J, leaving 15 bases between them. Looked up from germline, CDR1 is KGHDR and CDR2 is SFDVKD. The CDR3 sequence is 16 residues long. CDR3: CATSDSVQGFTDTQYF. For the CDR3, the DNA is TGTGCCACCAGTGACTCTGTACAGGGATTCACAGATACGCAGTATTTT.

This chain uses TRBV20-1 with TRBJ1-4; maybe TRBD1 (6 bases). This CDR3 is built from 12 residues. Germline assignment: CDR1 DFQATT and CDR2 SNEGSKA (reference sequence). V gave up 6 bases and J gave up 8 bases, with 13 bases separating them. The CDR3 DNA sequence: TGCAGTGCCCCGACAGGAAGGGAAAAACTGTTTTTT. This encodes CSAPTGREKLFF.

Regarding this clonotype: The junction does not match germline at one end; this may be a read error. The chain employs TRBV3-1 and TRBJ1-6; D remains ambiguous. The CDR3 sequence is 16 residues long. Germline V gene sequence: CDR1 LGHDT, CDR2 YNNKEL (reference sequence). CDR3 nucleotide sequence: TGTGCCAGCAGCGAGGTACTGACCTTGTATAATTCGCCCCTCCACTTT. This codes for CASSEVLTLYNSPLHF.

CDR3 sequence reads: CASSVDWNTEAFF. The CDR3 DNA sequence: TGTGCCAGCAGCGTTGATTGGAACACTGAAGCTTTCTTT. J is TRBJ1-1 and V is TRBV9; D ambiguous. The germline V gene encodes CDR1 SGDLS and CDR2 YYNGEE. Trimming cost V 2 bases and J 1 base, with 6 bases left between them. The CDR3 loop spans 13 amino acids. Full variable domain (missing parts from reference TRBV9 and TRBJ1-1): DSGVTQTPKHLITATGQRVTLRCSPRSGDLSVYWYQQSLDQGLQFLIQYYNGEERAKGNILERFSAQQFPDLHSELNLSSLELGDSALYFCASSVDWNTEAFFGQGTRLTVV.

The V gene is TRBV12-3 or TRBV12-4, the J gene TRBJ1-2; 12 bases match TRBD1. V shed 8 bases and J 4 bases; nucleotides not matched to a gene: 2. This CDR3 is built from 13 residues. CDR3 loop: CASGTGGIYGYTF. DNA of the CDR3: TGTGCCAGCGGGACAGGGGGCATCTATGGCTACACCTTC.

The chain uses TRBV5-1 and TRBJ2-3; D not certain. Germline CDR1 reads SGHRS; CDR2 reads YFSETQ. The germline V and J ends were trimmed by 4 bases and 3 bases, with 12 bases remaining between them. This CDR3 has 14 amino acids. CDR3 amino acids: CASSKGSRTDTQYF. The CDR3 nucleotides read TGCGCCAGCAGCAAGGGCTCGCGGACAGATACGCAGTATTTT.

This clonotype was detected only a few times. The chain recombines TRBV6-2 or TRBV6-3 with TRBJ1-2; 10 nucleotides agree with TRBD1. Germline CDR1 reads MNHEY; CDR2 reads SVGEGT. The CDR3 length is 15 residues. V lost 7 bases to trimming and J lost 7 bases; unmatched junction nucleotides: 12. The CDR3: CASTSSGTGARGYTF. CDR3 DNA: TGTGCCAGCACATCATCCGGGACAGGGGCGCGTGGCTACACCTTC.

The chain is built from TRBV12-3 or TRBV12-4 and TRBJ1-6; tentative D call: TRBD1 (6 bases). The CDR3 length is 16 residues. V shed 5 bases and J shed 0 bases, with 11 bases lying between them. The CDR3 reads CASSNRESSYNSPLHF. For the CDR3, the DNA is TGTGCCAGCAGTAACAGGGAATCCTCCTATAATTCACCCCTCCACTTT.

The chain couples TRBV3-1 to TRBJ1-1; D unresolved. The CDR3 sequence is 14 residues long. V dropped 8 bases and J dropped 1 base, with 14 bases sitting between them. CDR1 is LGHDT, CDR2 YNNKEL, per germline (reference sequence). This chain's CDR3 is CASGIGGSNTEAFF. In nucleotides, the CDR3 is TGTGCCAGCGGTATCGGTGGGTCGAACACTGAAGCTTTCTTT.

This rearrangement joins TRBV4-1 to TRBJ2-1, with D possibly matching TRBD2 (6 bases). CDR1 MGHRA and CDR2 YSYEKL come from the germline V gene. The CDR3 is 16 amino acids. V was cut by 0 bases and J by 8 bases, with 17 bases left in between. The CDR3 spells CASSQDSGTHNYEQFF. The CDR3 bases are TGCGCCAGCAGCCAAGATTCGGGGACTCACAATTATGAGCAGTTCTTC.

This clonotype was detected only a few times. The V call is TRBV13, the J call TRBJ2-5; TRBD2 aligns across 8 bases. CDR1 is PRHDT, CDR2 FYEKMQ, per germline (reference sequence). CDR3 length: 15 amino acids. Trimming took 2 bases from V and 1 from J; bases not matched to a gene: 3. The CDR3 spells CASSLTAGGQETQYF. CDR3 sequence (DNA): TGTGCCAGCAGCTTAACGGCGGGGGGCCAAGAGACCCAGTACTTC.

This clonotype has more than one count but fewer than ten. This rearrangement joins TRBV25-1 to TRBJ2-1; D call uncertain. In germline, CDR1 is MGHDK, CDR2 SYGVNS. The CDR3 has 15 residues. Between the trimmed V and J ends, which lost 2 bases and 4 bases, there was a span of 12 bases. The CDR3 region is CASSEPGNRYNEQFF. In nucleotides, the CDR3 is TGTGCCAGCAGTGAACCAGGTAATAGGTACAATGAGCAGTTCTTC.

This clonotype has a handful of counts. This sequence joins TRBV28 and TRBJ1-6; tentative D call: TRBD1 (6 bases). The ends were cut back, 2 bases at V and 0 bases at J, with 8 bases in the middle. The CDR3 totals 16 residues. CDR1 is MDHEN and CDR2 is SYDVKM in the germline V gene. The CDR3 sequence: CASSLEGGSYNSPLHF. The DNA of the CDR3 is TGTGCCAGCAGTTTAGAAGGGGGCTCCTATAATTCACCCCTCCACTTT.

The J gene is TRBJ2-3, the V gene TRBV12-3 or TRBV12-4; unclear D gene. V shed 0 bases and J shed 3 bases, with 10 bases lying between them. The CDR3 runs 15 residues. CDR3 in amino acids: CASSLALAVTDTQYF. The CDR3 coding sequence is TGTGCCAGCAGTTTAGCGCTGGCAGTAACAGATACGCAGTATTTT.

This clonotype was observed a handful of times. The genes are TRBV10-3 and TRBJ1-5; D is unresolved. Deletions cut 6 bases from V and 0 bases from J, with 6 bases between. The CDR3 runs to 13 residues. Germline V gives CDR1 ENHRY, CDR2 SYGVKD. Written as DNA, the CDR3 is TGTGCCATCAGCGACTATAGCAATCAGCCCCAGCATTTT. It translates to CAISDYSNQPQHF.

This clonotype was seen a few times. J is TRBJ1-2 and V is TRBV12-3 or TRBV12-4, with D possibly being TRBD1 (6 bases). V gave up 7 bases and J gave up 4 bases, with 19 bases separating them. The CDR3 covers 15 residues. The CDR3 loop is CASTLGGASFYGYTF. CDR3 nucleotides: TGTGCCAGCACCTTGGGGGGGGCCTCCTTCTATGGCTACACCTTC.